The 9 T cell receptor beta chains presented below share a single source sample, sequenced in a study of HIV-infected patients and healthy controls. Alpha and beta constant-region primers primed reverse transcription of about 500 ng RNA. Each of the alpha and beta chains got its own library through chain-specific third strand synthesis with indices. TCRdb processed the 5' RACE reads anew with MiXCR; each CDR3 protein has one entry. Seen here are approximately 15,000 distinct CDR3 sequences, approximately 12% observed once, and the top ten hold 35% to 45%. Antiretroviral therapy had run roughly three months, about 14 weeks, before follow-up blood collection. All unsorted peripheral T cells were captured because whole blood was used without fractionation. The source was blood, collected during antiretroviral therapy. These receptors were obtained from an adult with HIV infection. The donor label of this sample is uncertain.

This clonotype was counted many times. J is TRBJ1-2 and V is TRBV6-5, with TRBD1 as a possible D gene (6 bases). The CDR3 sequence is 14 residues long. Germline V gives CDR1 MNHEY, CDR2 SVGAGI. Trimming took off 4 bases at V and 2 bases at J, with 11 bases between the two ends. The CDR3 spells CASSFRGTNYGYTF. As DNA, the CDR3 is TGTGCCAGCAGTTTCAGGGGAACCAACTATGGCTACACCTTC.

The table lists this clonotype with many counts. The V gene is TRBV6-1, the J gene TRBJ1-4, with D unresolved. Trimming took off 4 bases at V and 3 bases at J, with 12 bases between the two ends. The germline V gene has CDR1 MNHNS and CDR2 SASEGT. CDR3 length: 15 amino acids. CDR3 sequence reads: CASSVQGGPNEKLFF. The CDR3 DNA follows: TGTGCCAGCAGTGTTCAAGGAGGCCCTAATGAAAAACTGTTTTTT.

This clonotype was observed at least ten times. The chain recombines TRBV30 with TRBJ1-1; tentative D call: TRBD1 (5 bases). Germline-derived CDR1 and CDR2 are GTSNPN and SVGIG (reference sequence). CDR3 length: 13 residues. Trimming took 5 bases from V and 4 from J, leaving 14 bases between them. The CDR3 DNA is TGTGCCTGGGTGGGGGGTTCGGGCACTGAAGCTTTCTTT. This gives the protein CAWVGGSGTEAFF. Full variable domain (remainder filled in from reference TRBV30 and TRBJ1-1): SQTIHQWPATLVQPVGSPLSLECTVEGTSNPNLYWYRQAAGRGLQLLFYSVGIGQISSEVPQNLSASRPQDRQFILSSKKLLLSDSGFYLCAWVGGSGTEAFFGQGTRLTVV.

The table lists this clonotype with a few counts. The CDR3 spells CSAGTGGGQPQHF. The CDR3 DNA sequence: TGCAGTGCCGGGACAGGGGGAGGCCAGCCCCAGCATTTT. This rearrangement joins TRBV20-1 to TRBJ1-5; 11 bases fit TRBD1. J was trimmed by 7 bases and V by 6 bases; bases with no gene match: 5. The CDR3 covers 13 residues. Per the germline V gene, CDR1 is DFQATT and CDR2 is SNEGSKA (reference sequence).

This clonotype was counted only a few times. The V call is TRBV5-6, the J call TRBJ2-2; 12 nucleotides match TRBD2. The V gene end was trimmed by 4 bases and the J gene end by 0 bases; junction bases not matched to a gene: 1. The CDR3 contains 16 residues. The germline V gene has CDR1 SGHDT and CDR2 YYEEEE. CDR3 sequence reads: CASSRTSGANTGELFF. The CDR3 DNA reads TGTGCCAGCAGCAGGACTAGCGGGGCGAACACCGGGGAGCTGTTTTTT.

The chain has TRBV4-2 and TRBJ1-4; TRBD1 is a possible D gene (6 bases). The CDR3 totals 16 residues. With 1 base removed from V and 4 bases from J, the gap between germline ends came to 13 bases. CDR1 is LGHNA and CDR2 is YNFKEQ in the germline V gene. The CDR3 sequence: CASSQGPQGLNEKLFF. The CDR3, as DNA: TGTGCCAGCAGCCAAGGGCCACAGGGACTTAATGAAAAACTGTTTTTT.

In its sample, this clonotype was seen many times. This chain links TRBV5-4 with TRBJ2-4; 7 bases line up with TRBD2. The V segment lost 0 bases and the J segment 5 bases; nucleotides outside the gene matches: 2. Germline V gene sequence: CDR1 SGHNT, CDR2 YYREEE (reference sequence). The CDR3 has 14 amino acids. CDR3 amino acids: CASSLALAENIQYF. In nucleotides, the CDR3 is TGTGCCAGCAGCTTGGCTCTAGCGGAAAACATTCAGTACTTC.

This clonotype was counted at least ten times. The rearrangement joins TRBV12-3 or TRBV12-4 to TRBJ1-1, with D uncertain. This CDR3 is 13 amino acids long. V was pared by 5 bases and J by 1 base, with 8 bases between. This CDR3 is CASSVYRNTEAFF. The CDR3 DNA follows: TGTGCCAGCAGTGTGTACAGGAACACTGAAGCTTTCTTT.

The genes are TRBV6-5 and TRBJ2-7, with D maybe TRBD1 (5 bases). The CDR3 loop spans 13 amino acids. The V gene's germline CDR1 is MNHEY and CDR2 SVGAGI. Between the trimmed V and J ends, which lost 5 bases and 2 bases, there was a span of 10 bases. In DNA form, the CDR3 reads TGTGCCAGCAGTAAATCCAGGGCCTACGAGCAGTACTTC. As protein: CASSKSRAYEQYF.